The 22 T cell receptor beta chains below were found in one sample sequenced in a study of blood T cell repertoires in COVID-19. Libraries were prepared by immunoSEQ multiplex PCR; TCRdb keeps only in-frame clonotypes and omits some of them. Seen here are under 300,000 clones, over 75% observed once, and the top ten hold over 1.5%. Sequencing was performed on PBMCs or T cells enriched from blood (not recorded which). Receptors originate from a woman in her 50s who had recovered from COVID-19.

V is TRBV28 and J is TRBJ1-6; maybe TRBD1 (6 bases). CDR1 and CDR2 from the germline V gene are MDHEN and SYDVKM. V gave up 7 bases and J gave up 12 bases, with 19 bases separating them. The length of the CDR3 is 14 residues. CDR3 region: CASTPPARGGPLHF. The CDR3 DNA follows: TGTGCCAGCACCCCCCCGGCCAGGGGTGGACCCCTCCACTTT.

This clone was counted a single time. The gene calls are TRBV7-2 and TRBJ2-5, with D unresolved. CDR3 length: 13 amino acids. From germline, CDR1 is SGHTA and CDR2 FQGNSA. Deletions cut 1 base from V and 1 base from J, with 4 bases between. CDR3 protein: CASSLVSQETQYF. In DNA form, the CDR3 reads TGTGCCAGCAGCTTAGTCAGCCAAGAGACCCAGTACTTC.

The chain employs TRBV14 and TRBJ2-2, with TRBD2 identical over 9 bases. Germline trimming cut 4 bases from V and 3 bases from J; bases unmatched to any gene: 6. This CDR3 has 16 residues. Germline loops: CDR1 SGHDN, CDR2 FVKESK. In DNA, the CDR3 is TGTGCCAGCAGCCCCTTAGCGGGAGAGGACACCGGGGAGCTGTTTTTT. Encoded protein: CASSPLAGEDTGELFF.

This chain uses TRBV7-8 with TRBJ2-6; D is perhaps TRBD1 (6 bases). Trimming left V 3 bases short and J 1 base short, with 13 bases between. CDR1 SGHVS and CDR2 FQNEAQ come from the germline V gene. The CDR3 is 17 amino acids. Here the CDR3 reads CASSLLQGLSGANVLTF. The CDR3 DNA is TGTGCCAGCAGCTTGCTACAGGGCCTATCTGGGGCCAACGTCCTGACTTTC.

This chain connects TRBV18 to TRBJ2-7; possible D gene TRBD1, 5 bases. The germline V gene has CDR1 KGHSH and CDR2 LQKENI. Trimming pared 3 bases from V and 3 bases from J, leaving 15 bases between. This CDR3 has 15 amino acids. CDR3: CASSPVGQGVYEQYF. In nucleotides, the CDR3 is TGTGCCAGCTCACCGGTAGGACAAGGGGTCTACGAGCAGTACTTC. Full variable domain (outside the CDR3, taken from reference TRBV18 and TRBJ2-7): NAGVMQNPRHLVRRRGQEARLRCSPMKGHSHVYWYRQLPEEGLKFMVYLQKENIIDESGMPKERFSAEFPKEGPSILRIQQVVRGDSAAYFCASSPVGQGVYEQYFGPGTRLTVT.

This chain uses TRBV5-4 with TRBJ1-2, with D perhaps matching TRBD1 (6 bases). The V end lost 2 bases, the J end lost 6 bases, and 11 bases lay between the germline ends. This CDR3 comprises 13 residues. CDR1 and CDR2 from the germline V gene are SGHNT and YYREEE (reference sequence). In DNA form, the CDR3 reads TGTGCCAGCAGCTTCTGGGGGCGGGATGGCTACACCTTC. It yields the protein CASSFWGRDGYTF. The whole variable domain, remainder taken from reference TRBV5-4 and TRBJ1-2, is ETGVTQSPTHLIKTRGQQVTLRCSSQSGHNTVSWYQQALGQGPQFIFQYYREEENGRGNFPPRFSGLQFPNYSSELNVNALELDDSALYLCASSFWGRDGYTFGSGTRLTVV.

The chain couples TRBV19 to TRBJ1-5; TRBD1 might be the D (6 bases). Germline CDR1 reads LNHDA; CDR2 reads SQIVND (reference sequence). The CDR3 is 15 amino acids. Trimming removed 4 bases at V and 1 base at J, with 11 bases between. CDR3 protein: CASSTTGTSNQPQHF. Here the CDR3 DNA reads TGTGCCAGTAGTACAACAGGGACCAGCAATCAGCCCCAGCATTTT.

This clone was found once. The rearrangement joins TRBV6-5 to TRBJ1-2, with TRBD1 matching over 7 bases. J lost 4 bases, V lost 0 bases, and 8 bases had no gene match. This CDR3 region has 16 residues. CDR1 and CDR2 from the germline V gene are MNHEY and SVGAGI. CDR3 sequence (DNA): TGTGCCAGCAGTTACTCGGCCCCCGGGACAGCCTATGGCTACACCTTC. Translation gives CASSYSAPGTAYGYTF.

The V and J genes are TRBV5-1 and TRBJ1-6, with D possibly matching TRBD1 (5 bases). This CDR3 contains 14 residues. Germline CDR1 is SGHRS and CDR2 is YFSETQ. V lost 4 bases and J lost 3, with 8 bases in between. The CDR3 loop reads CASSLTGYNSPLHF. The CDR3 coding sequence is TGCGCCAGCAGCCTAACAGGCTATAATTCACCCCTCCACTTT.

The chain combines TRBV7-2 with TRBJ2-5, with D uncertain. The V gene lost 3 bases and the J gene lost 7 bases, with 15 bases spanning the gap. This CDR3 region has 14 residues. Germline V gene data show CDR1 as SGHTA and CDR2 as FQGNSA. The CDR3: CASSLLSSRRTQYF. CDR3 DNA: TGTGCCAGCAGCTTGTTATCAAGTAGAAGGACCCAGTACTTC.

The chain combines TRBV25-1 with TRBJ2-1; D gene uncertain. CDR1 is MGHDK, CDR2 SYGVNS, per germline. V lost 3 bases, J lost 7 bases, and 7 bases lay in between. The CDR3 is made up of 12 amino acids. DNA of the CDR3: TGTGCCAGCAGTGAGTTCGGGAATGAGCAGTTCTTC. Translating gives CASSEFGNEQFF. Based on the CDR3 plus reference TRBV25-1 and TRBJ2-1, the full variable domain is EADIYQTPRYLVIGTGKKITLECSQTMGHDKMYWYQQDPGMELHLIHYSYGVNSTEKGDLSSESTVSRIRTEHFPLTLESARPSHTSQYLCASSEFGNEQFFGPGTRLTVL.

The chain employs TRBV2 and TRBJ2-2; D call uncertain. The germline V gene has CDR1 SNHLY and CDR2 FYNNEI. CDR3 length: 14 amino acids. V was cut by 4 bases and J by 4 bases, with 10 bases left in between. The CDR3 region is CASSVLSGTGELFF. The CDR3 DNA reads TGTGCCAGCAGTGTTCTTTCCGGCACCGGGGAGCTGTTTTTT.

This clone was seen a single time. CDR3 amino acids: CASSEVAGGGDGYTF. The CDR3 DNA is TGTGCCAGCAGTGAAGTAGCTGGGGGGGGAGATGGCTACACCTTC. The chain carries TRBV6-1 and TRBJ1-2; the D gene is possibly TRBD1 (5 bases). The germline CDR1 and CDR2 sequences are MNHNS and SASEGT. The V end was cut by 1 base, the J end by 6 bases, with 15 bases between. CDR3 size: 15 residues.

The chain employs TRBV9 and TRBJ2-1, with D maybe TRBD1 (6 bases). This CDR3 has 14 amino acids. Trimming removed 0 bases from V and 11 bases from J, with 15 bases in between. Germline-derived CDR1 and CDR2 are SGDLS and YYNGEE. The CDR3 loop reads CASSVAFQDSQQFF. The DNA of the CDR3 is TGTGCCAGCAGCGTAGCCTTCCAGGACAGCCAGCAGTTCTTC.

The J gene is TRBJ1-5, the V gene TRBV29-1, with 8 bases identical to TRBD1. Trimming removed 4 bases from V and 3 bases from J; junction bases left unmatched: 8. The CDR3 loop spans 15 amino acids. In germline, CDR1 is SQVTM, CDR2 ANQGSEA. The CDR3 DNA reads TGCAGCGTTGCTTCCGGGACAGGAGACAATCAGCCCCAGCATTTT. Protein: CSVASGTGDNQPQHF.

The J gene is TRBJ1-1, the V gene TRBV29-1; D remains ambiguous. Per germline, CDR1 SQVTM and CDR2 ANQGSEA. Trimming stripped 7 bases from V and 2 bases from J, with 14 bases between. The CDR3 has 13 amino acids. The CDR3 region has the DNA TGCAGCGGGTGGAAGGCAGGTAACACTGAAGCTTTCTTT. Residues: CSGWKAGNTEAFF.

The chain carries TRBV2 and TRBJ2-1; TRBD2 matches at 12 bases. CDR1 and CDR2 from the germline V gene are SNHLY and FYNNEI. J was trimmed by 7 bases and V by 2 bases; bases with no gene match: 6. There are 16 residues in the CDR3. CDR3 loop: CASSEQLAGGKNEQFF. In nucleotides, the CDR3 is TGTGCCAGCAGTGAACAACTAGCGGGAGGAAAAAATGAGCAGTTCTTC.

The chain couples TRBV27 to TRBJ1-2, with D perhaps TRBD1 (6 bases). CDR1 MNHEY and CDR2 SMNVEV come from the germline V gene (reference sequence). CDR3 length: 14 residues. Deletions cut 5 bases from V and 7 bases from J, with 17 bases between. The CDR3 DNA reads TGTGCCAGCAGTCTAAGACAGGTCGGTTCTGGCTACACCTTC. Its translation is CASSLRQVGSGYTF.

This clone was seen just once. The chain combines TRBV19 with TRBJ2-3; 13 nucleotides line up with TRBD2. The trim removed 4 bases at V and 4 bases at J, leaving 5 bases unmatched. CDR3 length: 16 residues. CDR1 and CDR2 from the germline V gene are LNHDA and SQIVND (reference sequence). CDR3 region: CASSTPTSGGSDTQYF. CDR3 nucleotides: TGTGCCAGTAGTACCCCGACTAGCGGGGGGTCAGATACGCAGTATTTT.

V and J are TRBV5-1 and TRBJ2-1; D gene ambiguous. Germline CDR1 reads SGHRS; CDR2 reads YFSETQ. CDR3 length: 11 amino acids. Trimming removed 1 base from V and 10 bases from J, with 6 bases in between. The CDR3 loop reads CASSLTREQFF. The CDR3 DNA sequence: TGCGCCAGCAGCTTGACGCGAGAGCAGTTCTTC.

The chain links TRBV12-3 or TRBV12-4 to TRBJ1-1; perhaps TRBD1 as D (6 bases). V was cut by 6 bases and J by 6 bases, with 14 bases left in between. There are 13 residues in the CDR3. CDR3 DNA: TGTGCCAGCAGGCCACAGGGAGGGGCTGAAGCTTTCTTT. It is translated as CASRPQGGAEAFF.

The V and J genes are TRBV25-1 and TRBJ2-2, with TRBD2 matching over 7 bases. The CDR3 totals 15 residues. Germline CDR1 reads MGHDK; CDR2 reads SYGVNS. Trimming at V came to 4 bases and at J to 1 base, leaving 3 bases not matched to a gene. The CDR3 nucleotides read TGTGCCAGCAGTGGGCTAGCGGTGAACACCGGGGAGCTGTTTTTT. It encodes CASSGLAVNTGELFF.